A selection of T cell receptor beta chains follows, all from one sample in a study of blood T cell repertoires in COVID-19. The assay was immunoSEQ multiplex PCR, and TCRdb's table has in-frame clones only and misses some. The repertoire consists of some 240,000 clones, with about 88% occurring once and the leading ten covering about 4%. Input material: PBMCs or T cells enriched from blood (not recorded which). The receptors originated from a man younger than 40 with acute COVID-19. Each CDR3 is given with its conserved first and last residue. The D gene is left open where the match is weak. Part of the rows lack a size; the others show once, few, many or a class for expanded clones.

d_call j_call clone_size v_call cdr3_aa cdr3_nt
. TRBJ1-1 . TRBV20-1 CSALRSTEAFF TGCAGTGCCCTAAGGAGCACTGAAGCTTTCTTT
. TRBJ1-4 . TRBV9 CASSFREATNEKLFF TGTGCCAGCAGCTTCCGGGAGGCAACTAATGAAAAACTGTTTTTT
. TRBJ1-3 . TRBV3-1/TRBV3-2 CASTPREQIFSGNTIYF TGTGCCAGCACCCCCCGTGAGCAAATTTTCTCTGGAAACACCATATATTTT
TRBD1 TRBJ1-2 . TRBV13 CASSARDRVGGYTF TGTGCCAGCAGCGCCCGGGACAGGGTCGGGGGCTACACCTTC
TRBD1 TRBJ1-1 . TRBV3-1/TRBV3-2 CASSQGYTEGDRENKAFF TGTGCCAGCAGCCAAGGGTACACAGAGGGAGACAGGGAAAATAAAGCTTTCTTT
TRBD2 TRBJ2-1 . TRBV5-1 CASSLPSGGANEQFF TGCGCCAGCAGCTTACCTAGCGGGGGGGCCAATGAGCAGTTCTTC
. TRBJ1-2 . TRBV28 CASSLVVNYGYTF TGTGCCAGCAGTTTGGTAGTAAACTATGGCTACACCTTC
TRBD2 TRBJ2-1 many TRBV2 CASSEGLAGGLNEQFF TGTGCCAGCAGTGAAGGACTAGCGGGGGGGCTTAATGAGCAGTTCTTC
. TRBJ2-5 . TRBV12-3/TRBV12-4 CASSPPGETQYF TGTGCCAGCAGTCCACCCGGGGAGACCCAGTACTTC
TRBD1 TRBJ2-1 . TRBV28 CASSGTGQGRHEQFF TGTGCCAGCAGTGGGACGGGACAGGGTCGACATGAGCAGTTCTTC